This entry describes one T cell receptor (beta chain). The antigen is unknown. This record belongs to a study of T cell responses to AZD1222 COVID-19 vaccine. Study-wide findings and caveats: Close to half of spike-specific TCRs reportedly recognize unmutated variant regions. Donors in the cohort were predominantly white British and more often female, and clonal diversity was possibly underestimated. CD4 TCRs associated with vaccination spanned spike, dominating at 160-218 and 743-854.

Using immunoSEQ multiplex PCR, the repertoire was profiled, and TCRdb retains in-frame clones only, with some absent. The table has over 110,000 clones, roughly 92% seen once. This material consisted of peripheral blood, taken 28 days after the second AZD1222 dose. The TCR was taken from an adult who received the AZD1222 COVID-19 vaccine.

CDR3 amino acids: CASGTDNSPLHF. In DNA form, the CDR3 reads TGTGCCAGCGGGACAGACAATTCACCCCTCCACTTT. V gene TRBV2 combines with J gene TRBJ1-6, with TRBD1 matching 7 bases. Germline CDR1 SNHLY, CDR2 FYNNEI. The CDR3 is 12 residues long. The junction had 2 bases not matched to a gene; V was cut back by 8 bases and J by 7 bases.